This T cell receptor (beta chain) came from a study of regulatory T cells in long-lasting Graves disease. TCR beta libraries were built with iRepertoire HTBI primers and Arm-PCR of CDR3 regions. TCRdb used MiXCR to reprocess the multiplex PCR reads, holding one entry per CDR3 protein. The sample lists approximately 400,000 distinct CDR3 sequences; 10% to 15% were seen once. Time point denoted: newly diagnosed GD, antithyroid drugs for less than 3 months. Isolated PBMC RNA provided the starting material for the TCR library. This clonotype was seen repeatedly, ten times or more. In germline, CDR1 is SNHLY, CDR2 FYNNEI. The CDR3 consists of 15 residues. Trimming cost V 2 bases and J 3 bases, with 8 bases left between them. The data were also submitted as part of a second study, on T cells in Graves' hyperthyroidism and ophthalmopathy.

V gene TRBV2 combines with J gene TRBJ1-6; D might be TRBD1 (5 bases). This receptor was obtained from a woman aged 18-35 years with Graves disease. The sequenced sample was peripheral blood mononuclear cells (PBMCs), obtained at new diagnosis, from a patient treated with antithyroid drugs. This chain's CDR3 is CASSEWDGYNSPLHF. Written as DNA, the CDR3 is TGTGCCAGCAGTGAATGGGACGGCTATAATTCACCCCTCCACTTT.